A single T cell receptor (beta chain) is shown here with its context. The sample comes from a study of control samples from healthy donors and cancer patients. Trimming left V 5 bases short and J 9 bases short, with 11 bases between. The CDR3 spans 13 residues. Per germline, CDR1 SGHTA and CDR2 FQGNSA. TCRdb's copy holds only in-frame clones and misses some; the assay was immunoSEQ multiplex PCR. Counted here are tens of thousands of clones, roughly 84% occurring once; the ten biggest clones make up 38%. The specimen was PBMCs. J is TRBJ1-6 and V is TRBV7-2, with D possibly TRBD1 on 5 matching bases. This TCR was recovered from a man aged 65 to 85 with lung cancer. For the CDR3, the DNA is TGTGCCAGCAGCGGGACCGGGAGTTCACCCCTCCACTTT. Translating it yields CASSGTGSSPLHF.